Reported below is one TCR beta chain. Its antigen is not known. The entry originates in a study of T cells expressing NK-cell markers. The CDR3 spans 13 residues. The germline V gene has CDR1 MNHEY and CDR2 SVGAGI. Regarding the study as a whole: Clones of NKG2C+ T cells that had expanded were of unclear HCMV specificity. NKG2C+ dominant clonotypes from several donors made up roughly 1.0-7.5% of CD8+ T cells. These clonotypes also led the CD3+CD56-NKG2C+ fraction in a handful of donors.

Researchers built TCR beta cDNA using 5'RACE template switching with UMIs. One entry per CDR3 protein, without DNA, is what TCRdb gives after re-calling the 5' RACE reads. The listing contains about 170,000 distinct CDR3 sequences. This sequence was found in a man aged 18 to 69 in good health. Sequencing was performed on blood T cells: a sorted CD56 or NKG2C T cell subset, CD4+ or CD8+ T cells, or bulk PBMC T cells (not recorded which). The genes are TRBV6-5 and TRBJ1-1. The CDR3 here is CASSLDQLTEAFF.